This T cell receptor beta chain originates from a study of blood T cell repertoires in COVID-19. Study information: Donors in the United States, Italy and Spain gave samples during acute or convalescent COVID-19. The analysed material was cDNA or gDNA that came from T cells, B-cell-depleted T cells, or PBMCs.

Per the study methods: Amplification with reference gene primers provided the estimates of nucleated cell counts. TCRdb's copy holds only in-frame clones and misses some; the assay was immunoSEQ multiplex PCR. That table gives V, J and clone size, and the DNA gave D and trimming. The sample has under 250,000 clones; around four fifths are singletons. This clone was counted a single time. The TCR originated in a woman aged 55 to 70 with active or convalescent COVID-19. The sequencing sample was made of peripheral blood.

The CDR3 DNA sequence: TGTGCCAGCAGCACCTACAGGGGCCCCGGAAACACCATATATTTT. Translated, it gives CASSTYRGPGNTIYF. V usage is TRBV28 and J usage is TRBJ1-3, with 7 bases matching TRBD1. V lost 6 bases to trimming and J lost 4 bases; unmatched junction nucleotides: 9. Germline assignment: CDR1 MDHEN and CDR2 SYDVKM. This CDR3 comprises 15 residues. The variable domain in full, with the rest retrieved from reference TRBV28 and TRBJ1-3, is DVKVTQSSRYLVKRTGEKVFLECVQDMDHENMFWYRQDPGLGLRLIYFSYDVKMKEKGDIPEGYSVSREKKERFSLILESASTNQTSMYLCASSTYRGPGNTIYFGEGSWLTVV.